These 22 T cell receptor beta chains came from one sample sequenced in a study of post-analysis software for immune sequencing data. Study results and limitations: TRBV segments more frequent in patients than in controls numbered five and included TRBV5-6, TRBV5-1 and TRBV20-1.

Built from TCR beta cDNA, the libraries had unique molecular identifiers in them. TCRdb redid the calling of the PCR reads with MiXCR, one entry per CDR3 protein. Of some 700,000 distinct CDR3 sequences listed, more than 50% are singletons. Their antigens remain unidentified. Source material: blood. These receptors were taken from a girl aged 2 to 10 with multiple sclerosis.

The chain employs TRBV6-5 and TRBJ2-1, with TRBD2 matching 8 bases. Germline-derived CDR1 and CDR2 are MNHEY and SVGAGI. V lost 0 bases, J lost 6 bases, and 7 bases stayed unmatched. CDR3 size: 16 residues. The CDR3 sequence is CASSYSKTSGANEQFF. Here the CDR3 DNA reads TGTGCCAGCAGTTACTCGAAAACTAGCGGAGCCAATGAGCAGTTCTTC.

The rearrangement uses TRBV7-9 and TRBJ2-3; 9 bases agree with TRBD2. CDR3 length: 16 amino acids. Germline V gene lookup returns CDR1 SEHNR and CDR2 FQNEAQ (reference sequence). V dropped 1 base and J dropped 4; count of bases not matched to a gene: 6. DNA of the CDR3: TGTGCCAGCAGCTTAGAAGGGACTAGCTCATCAGATACGCAGTATTTT. Protein sequence: CASSLEGTSSSDTQYF.

The V call is TRBV20-1, the J call TRBJ1-1, with a possible D match to TRBD1 (6 bases). V lost 3 bases and J lost 6, with 11 bases in between. CDR3 length: 12 amino acids. The germline CDR1 and CDR2 sequences are DFQATT and SNEGSKA (reference sequence). CDR3 in amino acids: CSASRGGAEAFF. CDR3 nucleotide sequence: TGCAGTGCTAGCCGCGGGGGCGCTGAAGCTTTCTTT.

The rearrangement uses TRBV29-1 and TRBJ2-1, with 7 positions matching TRBD1. The germline V gene has CDR1 SQVTM and CDR2 ANQGSEA. The length of the CDR3 is 16 residues. Trimming removed 5 bases from V and 3 bases from J; junction bases left unmatched: 13. The CDR3 region is CSVFTLTGTNYNEQFF. The CDR3 nucleotides are TGCAGCGTTTTCACCCTGACAGGGACGAACTACAATGAGCAGTTCTTC.

For this clonotype: A read error may account for a junction end that differs from germline. V is TRBV15 and J is TRBJ2-1; D may be TRBD2 (6 bases). CDR1 LNHNV and CDR2 YYDKDF come from the germline V gene (reference sequence). The length of the CDR3 is 14 residues. This chain's CDR3 is CATRRDRGGNEQFF. In nucleotides, the CDR3 is TGTGCCACCCGCAGAGATCGGGGAGGCAATGAGCAGTTCTTC.

This clonotype was found once. The CDR3 is CASSPSGTSGRAIVLKQFF. CDR3 DNA sequence: TGCGCCAGCAGCCCCTCCGGGACTAGCGGGAGGGCGATTGTGTTGAAGCAGTTCTTC. The rearrangement joins TRBV5-1 to TRBJ2-1, with TRBD2 matching 16 bases. The ends lost 4 bases at V and 11 bases at J; junction bases unmatched: 18. The CDR3 contains 19 residues. Germline-derived CDR1 and CDR2 are SGHRS and YFSETQ. Full variable domain (rest looked up from reference TRBV5-1 and TRBJ2-1): KAGVTQTPRYLIKTRGQQVTLSCSPISGHRSVSWYQQTPGQGLQFLFEYFSETQRNKGNFPGRFSGRQFSNSRSEMNVSTLELGDSALYLCASSPSGTSGRAIVLKQFFGPGTRLTVL.

The chain employs TRBV6-5 and TRBJ2-1; maybe TRBD1 (6 bases). The V end lost 5 bases, the J end lost 9 bases, and 14 bases lay between the germline ends. Germline CDR1 is MNHEY and CDR2 is SVGAGI. The CDR3 consists of 13 residues. The CDR3 nucleotides are TGTGCCAGCAGTCCGTCCCTAGGGGGTGAGCAGTTCTTC. Translating it yields CASSPSLGGEQFF.

This sequence joins TRBV29-1 and TRBJ2-3, with 8 bases matching TRBD2. V lost 6 bases, J lost 1 base, and 9 bases stayed unmatched. The CDR3 runs 15 residues. Germline CDR1 reads SQVTM; CDR2 reads ANQGSEA. CDR3 sequence (DNA): TGCAGCGTCAAGGGACTAGAAGTGGGCACAGATACGCAGTATTTT. This codes for CSVKGLEVGTDTQYF.

The chain is built from TRBV25-1 and TRBJ1-2; no clear D. This CDR3 spans 16 amino acids. Germline lookup yields CDR1 MGHDK and CDR2 SYGVNS. Deletions cut 4 bases from V and 4 bases from J, with 19 bases between. CDR3 region: CASSADEPSSFYGYTF. The CDR3 DNA sequence: TGTGCCAGCAGTGCCGACGAGCCATCCTCCTTCTATGGCTACACCTTC.

This clonotype has only one observation. This likely comes from a read error, as the CDR3 has no conserved phenylalanine or tryptophan at its end. The chain has TRBV24-1 and TRBJ1-2; 9 bases match TRBD1. Germline CDR1 and CDR2: KGHDR and SFDVKD. The CDR3 has 15 amino acids. Trimming removed 5 bases from V and 1 base from J; junction bases left unmatched: 4. CDR3 amino acids: CATSAGTGINYGYTC. CDR3 coding DNA: TGTGCCACCAGTGCCGGGACAGGGATTAACTATGGCTACACCTGC.

This chain uses TRBV7-3 with TRBJ1-5; unclear D gene. The V end lost 5 bases, the J end lost 10 bases, and 6 bases lay between the germline ends. The CDR3 is 10 residues long. The germline V gene encodes CDR1 SGHTA and CDR2 FQGTGA. For the CDR3, the DNA is TGTGCCAGCAGCCCCCCTCCCCAGCATTTT. Amino acid sequence: CASSPPPQHF.

V gene TRBV15 combines with J gene TRBJ2-7, with D possibly being TRBD2 (6 bases). Trimming pared 4 bases from V and 0 bases from J, leaving 13 bases between. Per the germline V gene, CDR1 is LNHNV and CDR2 is YYDKDF (reference sequence). This CDR3 has 15 amino acids. DNA of the CDR3: TGTGCCACCAGCAATATAGCGGAAGCCTCCTACGAGCAGTACTTC. Encoded protein: CATSNIAEASYEQYF.

This chain joins TRBV29-1 and TRBJ2-7; perhaps TRBD1 as D (6 bases). V was clipped by 4 bases and J by 0 bases, with 10 bases between them. Germline V gene lookup returns CDR1 SQVTM and CDR2 ANQGSEA. The CDR3 sequence is 13 residues long. CDR3 bases: TGCAGCGTTGCACAGGGAAGCTCCTACGAGCAGTACTTC. Amino acids: CSVAQGSSYEQYF.

A few counts support this clonotype. V and J are TRBV3-1 and TRBJ2-7; no clear D gene. Germline V CDR1 and CDR2: LGHDT, YNNKEL (reference sequence). The CDR3 covers 11 residues. V was trimmed by 0 bases and J by 7 bases, leaving 4 bases between them. The CDR3 sequence is CASSQEIEQYF. CDR3 nucleotide sequence: TGTGCCAGCAGCCAAGAAATAGAGCAGTACTTC.

This rearrangement joins TRBV6-2 or TRBV6-3 to TRBJ1-2, with TRBD1 matching over 10 bases. The germline V gene has CDR1 MNHEY and CDR2 SVGEGT. V lost 0 bases to trimming and J lost 8 bases; unmatched junction nucleotides: 6. The CDR3 runs 15 residues. CDR3 residues: CASSYSGQGTNGYTF. The CDR3 nucleotides read TGTGCCAGCAGTTACTCGGGACAGGGGACTAACGGCTACACCTTC.

The rearrangement links TRBV5-1 to TRBJ2-1, with 9 bases fitting TRBD1. Germline V gives CDR1 SGHRS, CDR2 YFSETQ. V dropped 1 base and J dropped 8; count of bases not matched to a gene: 4. CDR3 length equals 14 residues. The CDR3 DNA reads TGCGCCAGCAGCTTGTCCGGACAGGGGTATGAGCAGTTCTTC. Protein sequence: CASSLSGQGYEQFF.

CDR3 region: CASSQGATRTDTQYF. CDR3 sequence (DNA): TGTGCCAGCAGCCAGGGGGCTACCCGGACAGATACGCAGTATTTT. The gene calls are TRBV7-9 and TRBJ2-3; 8 bases fit TRBD1. The CDR3 covers 15 residues. CDR1 and CDR2 from the germline V gene are SEHNR and FQNEAQ (reference sequence). V was clipped by 5 bases and J by 3 bases; unmatched bases: 7.

The J gene is TRBJ2-7, the V gene TRBV29-1, with 10 nucleotides matching TRBD1. In germline, CDR1 is SQVTM, CDR2 ANQGSEA. This CDR3 is built from 15 residues. V was clipped by 7 bases and J by 5 bases; unmatched bases: 14. CDR3 nucleotide sequence: TGCAGCGCCCCGCCCCGGGACAGGGGAGGCCACGAGCAGTACTTC. Translating gives CSAPPRDRGGHEQYF.

The V gene is TRBV7-6, the J gene TRBJ2-1; TRBD2 matches at 7 bases. This CDR3 region has 16 residues. From germline, CDR1 is SGHVS and CDR2 FNYEAQ. V was pared by 2 bases and J by 5 bases, with 9 bases of the junction left unmatched. The CDR3 DNA follows: TGTGCCAGCAGCTTAATTGGGCGGGAGCTAAACAATGAGCAGTTCTTC. The encoded protein is CASSLIGRELNNEQFF. Together with reference TRBV7-6 and TRBJ2-1, the CDR3 gives the full variable domain: GAGVSQSPRYKVTKRGQDVALRCDPISGHVSLYWYRQALGQGPEFLTYFNYEAQQDKSGLPNDRFSAERPEGSISTLTIQRTEQRDSAMYRCASSLIGRELNNEQFFGPGTRLTVL.

There are a few counts of this clonotype. V is TRBV7-2 and J is TRBJ2-1; TRBD2 matches at 16 bases. Trimming cost V 4 bases and J 8 bases; bases outside gene matches: 2. The CDR3 extends over 15 amino acids. Germline CDR1 SGHTA, CDR2 FQGNSA. The chain's CDR3 is CASSSGLAGGDEQFF. In nucleotides, the CDR3 is TGTGCCAGCAGCTCGGGACTAGCGGGGGGGGATGAGCAGTTCTTC.

This clonotype was counted between two and nine times. The V and J genes are TRBV29-1 and TRBJ2-4; 15 positions agree with TRBD2. CDR3 length: 14 residues. Trimming took 7 bases from V and 8 from J; bases not matched to a gene: 6. Germline CDR1 and CDR2: SQVTM and ANQGSEA. The CDR3 bases are TGCAGCGCCGTCGGACTAGCGGGGGGGTACATTCAGTACTTC. Translating gives CSAVGLAGGYIQYF.

A remark on this clonotype: The junction shows a germline mismatch at one end, possibly a read error. V usage is TRBV5-6 and J usage is TRBJ2-5; 9 nucleotides agree with TRBD1. CDR3 size: 15 residues. Germline V lookup: CDR1 SGHDT, CDR2 YYEEEE. The CDR3, as DNA: TGTGCCAGCAGCCCCGGGACAGGGAGCAGAAAGACCCAGTATTTC. It is translated as CASSPGTGSRKTQYF.